What follows are 7 T cell receptor beta chains derived from one specimen sequenced in a study of CD8 T cells in ankylosing spondylitis. Each CDR3 protein gets one entry after TCRdb re-called the 5' RACE reads with MiXCR. The sample contains under 250,000 distinct CDR3 sequences, about 30% of which appear only once. Sequencing was done on a sample of blood, either unsorted or a sorted T cell fraction (not recorded which). These TCRs come from a male donor with ankylosing spondylitis or in good health (not recorded which).

V gene TRBV5-5 combines with J gene TRBJ1-6; the D gene is possibly TRBD1 (5 bases). In germline, CDR1 is SGHKS, CDR2 YYEKEE (reference sequence). The length of the CDR3 is 14 residues. V shed 0 bases and J shed 7 bases, with 8 bases lying between them. This CDR3 is CASSLGGANSPLHF. CDR3 bases: TGTGCCAGCAGCTTGGGAGGGGCCAATTCACCCCTCCACTTT.

This clonotype came up a few times. J is TRBJ1-5 and V is TRBV20-1; D ambiguous. V was cut by 3 bases and J by 4 bases, with 4 bases left in between. CDR3 length equals 11 residues. CDR1 and CDR2 from the germline V gene are DFQATT and SNEGSKA (reference sequence). CDR3 residues: CSARGNQPQHF. In nucleotides, the CDR3 is TGCAGTGCTAGGGGGAATCAGCCCCAGCATTTT.

This sequence joins TRBV4-1 and TRBJ2-1; either TRBD1 or TRBD2 may supply D (5 bases each). Trimming left V 0 bases short and J 9 bases short, with 12 bases between. CDR1 and CDR2 (germline): MGHRA, YSYEKL. This CDR3 has 14 amino acids. The CDR3 reads CASSQDIGTIEQFF. In DNA form, the CDR3 reads TGCGCCAGCAGCCAAGATATAGGGACCATTGAGCAGTTCTTC.

Only a few counts were recorded for this clonotype. The chain couples TRBV29-1 to TRBJ2-5; TRBD1 agrees at 7 bases. This CDR3 is 12 amino acids long. Germline V CDR1 and CDR2: SQVTM, ANQGSEA. With 4 bases clipped from V and 3 bases from J, the junction kept 2 bases outside the gene matches. CDR3 in DNA: TGCAGCGTTGTTACAGGGGAAGAGACCCAGTACTTC. Encoded protein: CSVVTGEETQYF.

Only a few counts were recorded for this clonotype. The rearrangement joins TRBV6-1 to TRBJ2-4, with D maybe TRBD1 (5 bases). Germline CDR1 and CDR2: MNHNS and SASEGT. CDR3 length: 14 residues. The V end was cut by 6 bases, the J end by 7 bases, with 16 bases between. Here the CDR3 DNA reads TGTGCCAGCAGCCCGCCAGGGCAAAGGAACATTCAGTACTTC. Protein sequence: CASSPPGQRNIQYF.

The chain carries TRBV7-8 and TRBJ2-1; maybe TRBD2 (6 bases). CDR1 and CDR2 from the germline V gene are SGHVS and FQNEAQ. This CDR3 contains 18 residues. V gave up 0 bases and J gave up 5 bases, with 20 bases separating them. The CDR3 DNA reads TGTGCCAGCAGCTTAGCGTATGGCGGGGACGGGCAAAACAATGAGCAGTTCTTC. It is translated as CASSLAYGGDGQNNEQFF.

In this sample, this clonotype turned up a few times. The chain joins TRBV6-1 to TRBJ1-4; D gene ambiguous. CDR1 is MNHNS and CDR2 is SASEGT in the germline V gene. This CDR3 has 15 amino acids. V shed 7 bases and J shed 3 bases, with 15 bases lying between them. CDR3 nucleotides: TGTGCCAGCACCCACGTCGGGCAGCCTAATGAAAAACTGTTTTTT. It is translated as CASTHVGQPNEKLFF.